This T cell receptor beta chain was identified in a study of OX40 agonist ivuxolimab in advanced cancers. Study in general: Those treated in dose escalation had hepatocellular carcinoma, melanoma, renal cell cancer or head and neck cancer.

This table comes from immunoSEQ multiplex PCR, and its TCRdb copy is limited to in-frame clones, with some not included. The table includes tens of thousands of clones, over 85% detected once. This clone was observed a single time. Its antigen remains unknown. Broader study findings: CD8+ T cells were the subset that, on average, had more expanded clones than CD4+. In the expanded peripheral T cells, antigen specificity was never determined. Clonal expansion from baseline to week 6 occurred in both CD4+ and CD8+ T cells.

V shed 4 bases and J shed 5 bases, with 16 bases lying between them. Germline V gene data show CDR1 as SGHRS and CDR2 as YFSETQ. The length of the CDR3 is 15 residues. This sample comprised CD4+ or CD8+ T cells sorted from blood, obtained in a trial of the OX40 agonist ivuxolimab. The V gene is TRBV5-1, the J gene TRBJ1-5; D is possibly TRBD1 (6 bases). This receptor was taken from an adult with an advanced solid tumor such as melanoma, head and neck, liver or kidney cancer. CDR3 protein: CASSPSGGRYQPQHF. CDR3 sequence (DNA): TGCGCCAGCAGCCCCAGCGGGGGGCGGTATCAGCCCCAGCATTTT.